The following is a T cell receptor (beta chain) sequence with its context. This specimen belongs to a study of blood T cell repertoires in COVID-19. Study-wide background: Researchers got acute and convalescent COVID-19 samples from the United States, Italy and Spain. The cDNA or gDNA used as material had been derived from T cells, B-cell-depleted T cells, or PBMCs.

Trimming cost V 4 bases and J 5 bases; bases outside gene matches: 10. CDR1 and CDR2 (germline): SGHRS, YFSETQ. This CDR3 comprises 16 residues. Seattle patient enrollment occurred during active infection, with longitudinal follow-up thereafter. Original handling: Estimates of nucleated cell counts were drawn from the amplification of reference gene primers. Clones were sequenced by immunoSEQ multiplex PCR, and TCRdb holds only the in-frame ones, with some missing. V, J and clone size reflect that table, while D and trimming were determined from the DNA. The repertoire holds roughly 290,000 clones, about 80% seen once, with 15% to 17% in the top ten.

The rearrangement uses TRBV5-1 and TRBJ2-5, with 11 bases lining up with TRBD1. The sequenced sample was peripheral blood. This TCR derives from a person aged 65 to 79 with COVID-19, enrolled during active disease. Here the CDR3 reads CASSPNGQGAYETQYF. CDR3 sequence (DNA): TGCGCCAGCAGCCCCAACGGACAGGGGGCGTATGAGACCCAGTACTTC.